These T cell receptor beta chains were read from a single sample in a study of T cells after yellow fever vaccination. One entry per CDR3 protein results from TCRdb running MiXCR on the 5' RACE reads. The sample holds 150,000 or so distinct CDR3 sequences, roughly 8.8% seen once. Here the sequenced sample was CD8+ T cells sorted from PBMCs, taken 45 days after the yellow fever booster vaccination. These receptor sequences come from a man between 18 and 35 years old who received the YFV17D yellow fever vaccine. Both conserved end residues are part of each CDR3. The D gene is left open where the match is weak. Expanded clones are given a class, and other clones once, few, many or no size at all.

v_call,clone_size,j_call,d_call,cdr3_nt,cdr3_aa
TRBV6-2/TRBV6-3,.,TRBJ1-1,.,TGTGCCAGCAGTTACTTAGGACAGCTCACTGAAGCTTTCTTT,CASSYLGQLTEAFF
TRBV5-6,.,TRBJ2-2,TRBD1,TGTGCCAGCAGCTTCGGGACAGGTGTCTCCACCGGGGAGCTGTTTTTT,CASSFGTGVSTGELFF
TRBV4-2,many,TRBJ2-1,TRBD2,TGTGCCAGCAGCCGAACTAGCGGGGGAGCCTCCTACAATGAGCAGTTCTTC,CASSRTSGGASYNEQFF
TRBV6-5,.,TRBJ1-1,.,TGTGCCATCATCCTGGGGGCTGAAGCTTTCTTT,CAIILGAEAFF
TRBV7-9,.,TRBJ1-4,.,TGTGCCAGCAGCTTCGGCGGGGGGGGGACTAATGAAAAACTGTTTTTT,CASSFGGGGTNEKLFF
TRBV4-1,.,TRBJ1-1,TRBD1,TGCGCCAGCAGCCACCATCACAGACAGGGGGCGAACACTGAAGCTTTCTTT,CASSHHHRQGANTEAFF
TRBV19,.,TRBJ2-3,.,TGTGCCAGTAGTATCACCCCGGGGCGCACAGATACGCAGTATTTT,CASSITPGRTDTQYF
TRBV12-5,.,TRBJ2-3,.,TGTGCTAGTGTTTCGGGGGCAGGGTGGATGAGCGATACGCAGTATTTT,CASVSGAGWMSDTQYF
TRBV15,few,TRBJ1-1,.,TGTGCCACCAGCAGAGAGTGGGGGGGCTGGGACACTGAAGCTTTCTTT,CATSREWGGWDTEAFF
TRBV29-1,.,TRBJ2-2,.,TGCAGCGTTTGGGGGCACACCGGGGAGCTGTTTTTT,CSVWGHTGELFF
TRBV7-9,few,TRBJ2-5,.,TGTGCCAGCAGCGAGGAGACAAGCCAAGAGACCCAGTACTTC,CASSEETSQETQYF
TRBV4-1,many,TRBJ2-1,TRBD2,TGCGCCAGCAGCCAAGTCGGGGCGGGGGGGCGGATTTACAATGAGCAGTTCTTC,CASSQVGAGGRIYNEQFF
TRBV7-9,many,TRBJ1-2,.,TGTGCCAGCAGCTTATCAGAGTCGAGCTATGGCTACACCTTC,CASSLSESSYGYTF
TRBV29-1,.,TRBJ2-1,.,TGCAGCGCTACTGGGAGCTACAATGAGCAGTTCTTC,CSATGSYNEQFF
TRBV4-1,few,TRBJ2-1,.,TGCGCCAGCAGCCAAGTCTTGGTTCGAGGTGAGCAGTTCTTC,CASSQVLVRGEQFF
TRBV7-2,few,TRBJ1-1,.,TGTGCCAGCAGCTCCCTTACACGGAACACTGAAGCTTTCTTT,CASSSLTRNTEAFF
TRBV6-5,few,TRBJ2-7,.,TGTGCCAGCAGCCTCGGGTCAGCGCCGGGCTACGAGCAGTACTTC,CASSLGSAPGYEQYF
TRBV4-3,.,TRBJ2-1,TRBD1,TGCGCCAGCAGCCAAGACAGGGGGAGCTCCTACAATGAGCAGTTCTTC,CASSQDRGSSYNEQFF
TRBV5-5,many,TRBJ2-3,.,TGTGCCAGCAGCTTGGGGTACTCCACAGATACGCAGTATTTT,CASSLGYSTDTQYF
TRBV7-3,few,TRBJ1-6,TRBD1,TGTGCCAGCAGCTTAAGGTACAGGGGGGAACCCTATAATTCACCCCTCCACTTT,CASSLRYRGEPYNSPLHF
TRBV27,few,TRBJ1-1,TRBD1,TGTGCCAGCAGGCAGGGGGCTGTGAACACTGAAGCTTTCTTT,CASRQGAVNTEAFF
TRBV27,.,TRBJ2-3,.,TGTGCCAGCAGGGCAGGCACAGATACGCAGTATTTT,CASRAGTDTQYF
TRBV20-1,many,TRBJ2-3,.,TGCAGTGCTAGAGGCAGGCGAACGACTAGGGGGACCACAGATACGCAGTATTTT,CSARGRRTTRGTTDTQYF
TRBV12-3/TRBV12-4,.,TRBJ2-7,.,TGTGCCAGCAGTTTCGCAGGGAGGCCCGGGCTCGAGCAGTACTTC,CASSFAGRPGLEQYF
TRBV7-6,.,TRBJ2-5,TRBD2,TGTGCCAGCAGCTTAGATCCAGCGGGGGTAAAGACCCAGTACTTC,CASSLDPAGVKTQYF
TRBV30,.,TRBJ1-2,.,TGTGCCTTATCCGGGGTACCCTATGGCTACACCTTC,CALSGVPYGYTF
TRBV27,few,TRBJ1-1,.,TGTGCCAGAGAAAGAACCACTGAAGCTTTCTTT,CARERTTEAFF
TRBV30,.,TRBJ2-7,.,TGTGCCTGGAGTGTAGGGGGTCTGTACGAGCAGTACTTC,CAWSVGGLYEQYF
TRBV6-4,.,TRBJ2-1,.,TGTGCCAGCAGTGGCGGGACAGTTAATGAGCAGTTCTTC,CASSGGTVNEQFF
TRBV7-3,.,TRBJ2-5,.,TGTGCCAGCAGCTTCGGCAGGGCAGCTGGGGAGACCCAGTACTTC,CASSFGRAAGETQYF
TRBV19,few,TRBJ1-2,.,TGTGCCAGTAACGGGGTTCACCATGGCTACACCTTC,CASNGVHHGYTF
TRBV4-3,.,TRBJ1-4,.,TGCGCCAGCAGCCAAGGGGGGGCGGCTAGGGAAAAACTGTTTTTT,CASSQGGAAREKLFF
TRBV29-1,.,TRBJ1-2,.,TGCAGCTCAACCGGCTACTATGGCTACACCTTC,CSSTGYYGYTF
TRBV13,.,TRBJ1-5,.,TGTGCCAGCAGCTTGGGACAAATCGGTCAGCCCCAGCATTTT,CASSLGQIGQPQHF
TRBV29-1,few,TRBJ2-7,TRBD1,TGCAGCGTTGAAGTGGGGACAGAAATACCCGAGCAGTACTTC,CSVEVGTEIPEQYF
TRBV19,.,TRBJ2-1,.,TGTGCCAGTAGTAGGCTCGGAGCGAGCCCCTACAATGAGCAGTTCTTC,CASSRLGASPYNEQFF
TRBV4-3,many,TRBJ1-2,.,TGCGCCAGCAGCCAGTCGGGGTCGCTCTATGGCTACACCTTC,CASSQSGSLYGYTF
TRBV7-9,.,TRBJ2-1,TRBD1,TGTGCCAGCAGCTTACGGGACAGGGACAATGAGCAGTTCTTC,CASSLRDRDNEQFF
TRBV7-9,many,TRBJ2-3,.,TGTGCCAGCAGCACGGATCCCAGGACCGCAGATACGCAGTATTTT,CASSTDPRTADTQYF
TRBV29-1,many,TRBJ2-5,TRBD2,TGCAGCGGGACTAGCGGGGCGCAAGAGACCCAGTACTTC,CSGTSGAQETQYF
TRBV7-9,many,TRBJ2-3,TRBD2,TGTGCCAGCAGCTCGAGCGGGGGGGCCACAGATACGCAGTATTTT,CASSSSGGATDTQYF
TRBV6-5,few,TRBJ1-5,.,TGTGCCAGCAGCTCCCGGGAGAGCGAGGTCCCCGGGCCCCAGCATTTT,CASSSRESEVPGPQHF
TRBV10-3,.,TRBJ2-2,.,TGTGCCATCAGTGAGTCTCGGGGGAACACCGGGGAGCTGTTTTTT,CAISESRGNTGELFF
TRBV12-3/TRBV12-4,.,TRBJ1-5,.,TGTGCCAGCAGCCCCGACGGATACAATCAGCCCCAGCATTTT,CASSPDGYNQPQHF
TRBV7-3,few,TRBJ2-1,TRBD2,TGTGCCAGCAGCTTATCCGGGCTAGCGGGGAGCTCCTACAATGAGCAGTTCTTC,CASSLSGLAGSSYNEQFF